This T cell receptor (beta chain) comes out of a study of CXCR3-negative and CXCR3-positive naive CD8 T cells. With regard to this clonotype: What it binds is not known.

Study-wide results and caveats: Post-cryopreservation CXCR3 expression was partly diminished, and the bulk of assays employed fresh PBMCs. TRBV-TRBJ usage matched between naive CXCR3-negative and CXCR3-positive cells but not between memory cells.

UMI labels and 5' RACE were used to prepare the TRB cDNA libraries. Using the 5' RACE reads, TCRdb records one entry per CDR3 protein without DNA. This table lists about 43,000 distinct CDR3 sequences. This CDR3 is 16 amino acids long. Germline assignment: CDR1 DFQATT and CDR2 SNEGSKA (reference sequence). Sample: memory CD8+ T cells from blood. This clonotype was sampled from a human donor in good health. Some clones in this sample may be carry-over from other donors' samples. The chain is built from TRBV20-1 and TRBJ2-2; as DNA is missing, the TRBD1 call by TCRdb cannot be tested. This CDR3 is CSARDPGQGHTGELFF.